This T cell receptor (beta chain) is from a study of blood T cell repertoires in COVID-19. Assay used: immunoSEQ multiplex PCR; TCRdb lists only in-frame clones, some missing. The sample includes 130,000 to 150,000 clones, about nine tenths of them seen just once. Exposed participants encountered a COVID-19 case during the 2 weeks preceding study entry. Per germline, CDR1 MNHEY and CDR2 SVGAGI. Trimming took 5 bases from V and 5 from J; bases not matched to a gene: 7. The length of the CDR3 is 15 residues. Material for sequencing was PBMCs or T cells enriched from blood (not recorded which). This chain connects TRBV6-5 to TRBJ2-5, with 11 bases identical to TRBD2. This receptor was taken from a woman aged 40 to 49 who had been exposed to COVID-19. CDR3 nucleotide sequence: TGTGCCAGCAGTATTAGCGGGGGGGGGCAGGAGACCCAGTACTTC. The encoded protein is CASSISGGGQETQYF.